The sequence of this T cell receptor beta chain was determined in a study of shared clonotypes between healthy human individuals. About the research overall: Three plates each covered CD4 naive and memory; CD8 naive two, CD8 memory one. Overall study results and limits: Measured sharing among donors was expected to vary with sequencing depth.

As handled by the study authors: Because ImmunoSEQ provided only junction sequences with no quality scores, the filtering differed. Measured with immunoSEQ multiplex PCR; TCRdb has only the in-frame clones, and not every one. From that table come the V and J calls and clone size; the DNA was used to work out D and trimming. The sample contains roughly 1,500,000 clones, 95% to 99% of which appear only once. About this clone itself: What it recognizes is unknown.

With 4 bases clipped from V and 3 bases from J, the junction kept 7 bases outside the gene matches. Germline V gene data show CDR1 as SGHNT and CDR2 as YYREEE (reference sequence). The CDR3 extends over 16 amino acids. Splitting the CD4+ cells yielded a CD45RA+ naive subset and a CD45RA-negative memory subset. This receptor was identified in a man aged 25-45 years in good health. The V call is TRBV5-4, the J call TRBJ2-7; 13 nucleotides agree with TRBD2. The sample taken for sequencing was naive CD4+ T cells sorted from blood. Subset described: CD45RA+ positively selected. CDR3 in DNA: TGTGCCAGCAGCGTCACTAGCGGGAGGGCCTACTACGAGCAGTACTTC. Translation: CASSVTSGRAYYEQYF.